Listed below are T cell receptor beta chains from one sample, sequenced in a study of T cells in Graves' hyperthyroidism and ophthalmopathy. TCRdb used MiXCR to reprocess the multiplex PCR reads, holding one entry per CDR3 protein. The sample has under 450,000 distinct CDR3 sequences, roughly 15% seen once. The source material was blood. All receptors derive from a woman in her 30s with Graves' hyperthyroidism that later progressed to Graves' ophthalmopathy. Each CDR3 is given with its conserved first and last residue. Each record gives: J gene, D gene, clone size, V gene, CDR3 protein, CDR3 DNA. A D gene is named only where the DNA matches it firmly. Part of the rows lack a size; the others show once, few, many or a class for expanded clones.

TRBJ1-2 | TRBD1 | many | TRBV19 | CASRGDRSTDLYYGYTF | TGTGCCAGTAGGGGGGACAGAAGTACAGACCTCTACTATGGCTACACCTTC
TRBJ1-2 | TRBD1 | . | TRBV20-1 | CSADRDRGSNGYTF | TGCAGTGCTGACCGGGACAGAGGATCCAATGGCTACACCTTC
TRBJ2-2 | TRBD1 | . | TRBV6-1 | CASSEDETGVTGELFF | TGTGCCAGCAGTGAAGACGAGACAGGGGTCACCGGGGAGCTGTTTTTT
TRBJ1-1 | TRBD1 | . | TRBV27 | CASSPAPTGAAEAFF | TGTGCCAGCAGTCCCGCCCCTACAGGGGCGGCTGAAGCTTTCTTT
TRBJ2-1 | . | many | TRBV5-1 | CASNSESPPLEQFF | TGCGCCAGCAACTCTGAGTCCCCACCGCTTGAGCAGTTCTTC
TRBJ2-7 | . | many | TRBV30 | CAWTPPAVPPREQYF | TGTGCCTGGACTCCCCCGGCAGTGCCCCCTCGCGAGCAGTACTTC
TRBJ2-5 | . | . | TRBV20-1 | CSPPTRTVALEETQYF | TGCAGTCCCCCAACCAGGACGGTCGCTCTAGAGGAGACCCAGTACTTC
TRBJ1-1 | . | . | TRBV3-1 | CASSQGPTGNTEAFF | TGTGCCAGCAGCCAAGGCCCGACAGGGAACACTGAAGCTTTCTTT
TRBJ2-3 | TRBD2 | many | TRBV7-9 | CASSRLAGGPDTQYF | TGTGCCAGCAGCCGACTAGCGGGAGGGCCAGATACGCAGTATTTT
TRBJ1-1 | TRBD1 | many | TRBV6-2/TRBV6-3 | CASSYGQGDTEAFF | TGTGCCAGCAGTTACGGACAGGGGGACACTGAAGCTTTCTTT
TRBJ2-5 | TRBD1 | many | TRBV5-8 | CASSPGALQGAEETQYF | TGTGCCAGCAGCCCTGGTGCCCTTCAGGGGGCAGAAGAGACCCAGTACTTC
TRBJ2-7 | TRBD2 | . | TRBV5-1 | CASSDSGRATEQYF | TGCGCCAGCAGTGATAGCGGGAGGGCCACCGAGCAGTACTTC
TRBJ2-1 | TRBD2 | many | TRBV10-3 | CAISRGGYNEQFF | TGTGCCATCAGCCGGGGGGGCTACAATGAGCAGTTCTTC
TRBJ1-1 | . | few | TRBV6-5 | CASSYGFSAEAFF | TGTGCCAGCAGTTACGGTTTCTCGGCTGAAGCTTTCTTT
TRBJ2-1 | . | few | TRBV24-1 | CATSGYSVAGSSYNEQFF | TGTGCCACCAGCGGTTACAGTGTTGCGGGGAGCTCCTACAATGAGCAGTTCTTC
TRBJ2-7 | TRBD1 | few | TRBV6-1 | CASSDGGQGFYEQYF | TGTGCCAGCAGTGACGGGGGACAGGGATTTTACGAGCAGTACTTC
TRBJ2-1 | . | . | TRBV3-1 | CASSPTNEQFF | TGTGCCAGCAGCCCTACCAATGAGCAGTTCTTC
TRBJ2-5 | . | . | TRBV2 | CASSGPIGDQETQYF | TGTGCCAGCAGTGGCCCAATAGGGGACCAAGAGACCCAGTACTTC
TRBJ1-2 | . | . | TRBV6-1 | CASSSIDSGSDYGYTF | TGTGCCAGCAGTTCGATCGACAGTGGAAGCGACTATGGCTACACCTTC
TRBJ2-1 | TRBD1 | . | TRBV9 | CASSTGQGGNEQFF | TGTGCCAGCAGCACCGGACAGGGGGGCAATGAGCAGTTCTTC
TRBJ1-6 | . | many | TRBV28 | CASSQTTTNSPLHF | TGTGCCAGCAGCCAGACAACTACTAATTCACCCCTCCACTTT
TRBJ2-3 | . | . | TRBV25-1 | CASTKLGQSTDTQYF | TGTGCCAGCACCAAATTAGGACAGAGCACAGATACGCAGTATTTT
TRBJ1-1 | . | many | TRBV19 | CASSMFDRSGNLNTEAFF | TGTGCCAGTAGTATGTTCGACAGGAGCGGGAATCTGAACACTGAAGCTTTCTTT
TRBJ2-7 | . | many | TRBV27 | CASSIFRGYEQYF | TGTGCCAGCAGTATTTTCAGGGGCTACGAGCAGTACTTC
TRBJ1-5 | TRBD1 | once | TRBV7-6 | CASSLSDRNQPQHF | TGTGCCAGCAGCCTATCGGACAGGAATCAGCCCCAGCATTTT
TRBJ1-6 | TRBD1 | few | TRBV20-1 | CRADRENNSPLHF | TGCAGAGCGGACAGGGAGAATAATTCACCCCTCCACTTT
TRBJ1-5 | TRBD1 | few | TRBV5-8 | CASSPGQANNQPQHF | TGTGCCAGCAGCCCGGGACAGGCCAACAATCAGCCCCAGCATTTT
TRBJ2-5 | . | few | TRBV5-1 | CASSPDGAGGEETQYF | TGCGCCAGCAGCCCGGACGGAGCCGGGGGAGAAGAGACCCAGTACTTC
TRBJ2-3 | . | few | TRBV4-1 | CASSQVRNVAAGDTQYF | TGCGCCAGCAGCCAAGTGAGGAATGTAGCCGCGGGTGATACGCAGTATTTT